This T cell receptor beta chain originates from a study of early T cells in non-severe SARS-CoV-2 infection. Study at large: Sequencing was performed on bulk RNA from unsorted whole blood, leaving chains unpaired.

V lost 6 bases, J lost 0 bases, and 12 bases lay in between. The CDR3 runs 16 residues. CDR1 and CDR2 from the germline V gene are MDHEN and SYDVKM. Notes on the study in general: Sequences matched to VDJdb favored anti-spike CD8 responses, while private and CD4 specificities were missed.

The table lists this clonotype with a few counts. The antigen remains undetermined. Individual cDNA molecules carried attached unique molecular identifiers. One entry per CDR3 protein, called by TCRdb with MiXCR from the 5' RACE reads. The sample includes 80,000 to 95,000 distinct CDR3 sequences, over 15% seen only once; the top ten take about 5%. The sample in question was whole blood, obtained at baseline. The clonotype comes from an adult who was a healthcare worker with PCR-confirmed SARS-CoV-2 infection or an uninfected control (not recorded which). The chain is built from TRBV28 and TRBJ1-6; D may be TRBD1 (5 bases). CDR3 protein: CASRETGASYNSPLHF. The CDR3 nucleotides are TGTGCCAGCAGAGAAACAGGAGCCTCCTATAATTCACCCCTCCACTTT.